The sample holds a few counts of the clone carrying this TCR beta chain. The antigen is undetermined. The source of the sample is a study of beta chain features in type 1 diabetes. General observations from the study: Patients with Type 1 diabetes showed moderately but significantly shorter TCRB CDR3s in all four CD4+ subsets. cDNA-based sequencing might over-represent cells highly expressing TCR.

The sequenced template was cDNA made from the entire isolated RNA. Only in-frame clones appear in the TCRdb table, and some are missing; sequencing was by immunoSEQ multiplex PCR. The sample has some 350,000 clones, less than 15% seen once. Germline V gene data show CDR1 as SGHTA and CDR2 as FQGNSA. The CDR3 sequence is 15 residues long. The V segment lost 3 bases and the J segment 7 bases; nucleotides outside the gene matches: 7. The chain recombines TRBV7-2 with TRBJ2-1; 9 bases fit TRBD1. Sample: naive CD4+ T cells from blood. This TCR was recovered from a woman aged 18-29 years with type 1 diabetes. CDR3 nucleotide sequence: TGTGCCAGCAGCTTTCGTGGACAGGGGAATAATGAGCAGTTCTTC. It specifies CASSFRGQGNNEQFF.